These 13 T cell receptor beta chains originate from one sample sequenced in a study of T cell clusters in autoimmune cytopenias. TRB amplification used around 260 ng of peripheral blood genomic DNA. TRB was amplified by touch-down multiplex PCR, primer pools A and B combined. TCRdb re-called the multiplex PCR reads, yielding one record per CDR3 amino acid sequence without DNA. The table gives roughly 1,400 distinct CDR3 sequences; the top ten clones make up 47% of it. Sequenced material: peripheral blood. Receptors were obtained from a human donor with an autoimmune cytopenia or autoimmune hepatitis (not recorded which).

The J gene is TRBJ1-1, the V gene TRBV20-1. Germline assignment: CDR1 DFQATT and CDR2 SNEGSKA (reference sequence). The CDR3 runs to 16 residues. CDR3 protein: CSARDTSHGMNTEAFF.

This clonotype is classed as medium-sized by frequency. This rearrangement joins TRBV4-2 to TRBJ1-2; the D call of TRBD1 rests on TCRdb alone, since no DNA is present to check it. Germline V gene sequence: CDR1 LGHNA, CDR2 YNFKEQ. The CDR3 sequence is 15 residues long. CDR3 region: CASSQDEGTGYGYTF.

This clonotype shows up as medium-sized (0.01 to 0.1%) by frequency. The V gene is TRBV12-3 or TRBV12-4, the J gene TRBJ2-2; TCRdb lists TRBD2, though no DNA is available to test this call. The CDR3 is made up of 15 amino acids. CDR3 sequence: CASSLGTSGTGELFF.

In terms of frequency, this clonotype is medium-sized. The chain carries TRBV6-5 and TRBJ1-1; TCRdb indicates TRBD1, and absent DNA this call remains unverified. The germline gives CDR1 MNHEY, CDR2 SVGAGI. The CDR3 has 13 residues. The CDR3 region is CASRQGENTEAFF.

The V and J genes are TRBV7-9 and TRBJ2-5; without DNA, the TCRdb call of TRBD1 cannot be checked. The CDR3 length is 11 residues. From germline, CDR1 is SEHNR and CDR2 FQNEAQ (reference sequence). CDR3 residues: CASSQRGTQYF.

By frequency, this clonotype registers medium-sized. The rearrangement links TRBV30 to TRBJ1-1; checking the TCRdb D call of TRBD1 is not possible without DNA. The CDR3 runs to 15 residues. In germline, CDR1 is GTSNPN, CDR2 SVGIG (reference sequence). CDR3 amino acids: CAWTEGVEGATEAFF.

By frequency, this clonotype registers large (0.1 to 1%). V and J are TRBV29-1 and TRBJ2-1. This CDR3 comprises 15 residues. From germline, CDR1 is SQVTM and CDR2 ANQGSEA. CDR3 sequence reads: CSVEVWDSSYNEQFF.

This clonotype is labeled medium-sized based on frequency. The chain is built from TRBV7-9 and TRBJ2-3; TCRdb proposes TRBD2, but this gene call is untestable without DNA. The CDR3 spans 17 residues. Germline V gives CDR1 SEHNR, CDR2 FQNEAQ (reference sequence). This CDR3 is CASSLPTSSGSTDTQYF.

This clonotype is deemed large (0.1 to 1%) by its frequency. The CDR3 spells CASRPGQRDSNSPLHF. The V and J genes are TRBV14 and TRBJ1-6; the TCRdb D gene call, TRBD1, has no DNA to confirm it. Germline CDR1 is SGHDN and CDR2 is FVKESK. The CDR3 runs 16 residues.

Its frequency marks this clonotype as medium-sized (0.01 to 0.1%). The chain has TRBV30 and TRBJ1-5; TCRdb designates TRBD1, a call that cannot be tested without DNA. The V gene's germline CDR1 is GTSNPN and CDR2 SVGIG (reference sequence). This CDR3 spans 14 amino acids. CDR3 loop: CAWSVGTGNQPQHF.

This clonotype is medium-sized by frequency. The CDR3 region is CASSENRSSYNSPLHF. This chain uses TRBV6-1 with TRBJ1-6. CDR3 length: 16 amino acids. Germline CDR1 MNHNS, CDR2 SASEGT.

CDR3 residues: CASSAGLAGGPRSSYEQYF. The rearrangement links TRBV5-1 to TRBJ2-7; TCRdb returns TRBD2, unconfirmable since there is no DNA. The CDR3 is made up of 19 amino acids. The germline V gene encodes CDR1 SGHRS and CDR2 YFSETQ.

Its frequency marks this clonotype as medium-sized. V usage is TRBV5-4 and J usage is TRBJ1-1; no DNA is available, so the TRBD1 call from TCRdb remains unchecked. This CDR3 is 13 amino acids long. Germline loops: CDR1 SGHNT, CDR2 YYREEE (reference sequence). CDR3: CASRPGTGVEAFF.